This is a list of T cell receptor beta chains from one sample in a study of T cell responses to AZD1222 COVID-19 vaccine. The repertoire was sequenced with immunoSEQ multiplex PCR; TCRdb's copy has only in-frame clones and lacks some. The data show 90,000 to 120,000 clones, around 84% seen once. This specimen was peripheral blood, taken on day 0 of AZD1222 vaccination. These receptors all come from an adult in good health. The CDR3 runs from the conserved cysteine through the conserved F or W. D genes are given only for firm matches. Rows may omit the clone size; those that give it use once, few, many or a size class.

J: TRBJ1-2
V: TRBV10-3
D: TRBD1
size: .
CDR3: CAISNGQGEGYTF
DNA: TGTGCCATCAGTAACGGACAGGGGGAGGGCTACACCTTC

J: TRBJ2-5
V: TRBV2
D: TRBD2
size: .
CDR3: CASSGASGQETQYF
DNA: TGTGCCAGCAGTGGGGCTAGCGGGCAAGAGACCCAGTACTTC

J: TRBJ2-1
V: TRBV11-2
D: .
size: few
CDR3: CASRRVAGTRPEQFF
DNA: TGTGCCAGCAGGCGAGTGGCGGGGACTCGCCCTGAGCAGTTCTTC

J: TRBJ1-2
V: TRBV6-1
D: TRBD1
size: .
CDR3: CASSGTWTGALYGYTF
DNA: TGTGCCAGCAGTGGCACCTGGACAGGGGCACTCTATGGCTACACCTTC

J: TRBJ2-7
V: TRBV28
D: .
size: .
CDR3: CASIPRGGRVGYEQYF
DNA: TGTGCCAGCATTCCTAGGGGGGGCAGGGTAGGCTACGAGCAGTACTTC

J: TRBJ2-7
V: TRBV28
D: .
size: .
CDR3: CASSPGGRYEQYF
DNA: TGTGCCAGCAGTCCAGGAGGCCGATACGAGCAGTACTTC

J: TRBJ1-1
V: TRBV5-1
D: .
size: .
CDR3: CASSLGSSVLNTEAFF
DNA: TGCGCCAGCAGCTTGGGGTCTTCGGTGTTGAACACTGAAGCTTTCTTT

J: TRBJ1-2
V: TRBV6-6
D: TRBD1
size: .
CDR3: CASRGDSYHGYTF
DNA: TGTGCCAGCAGAGGGGACAGCTACCATGGCTACACCTTC

J: TRBJ1-5
V: TRBV3-1/TRBV3-2
D: TRBD1
size: .
CDR3: CASSQLDRVHQPQHF
DNA: TGTGCCAGCAGCCAGCTCGACAGGGTCCATCAGCCCCAGCATTTT

J: TRBJ2-7
V: TRBV28
D: .
size: once
CDR3: CASSRDPQSSYEQYF
DNA: TGTGCCAGCAGCCGCGACCCCCAGAGCTCCTACGAGCAGTACTTC

J: TRBJ2-3
V: TRBV19
D: TRBD2
size: .
CDR3: CASTPQRGGPDTQYF
DNA: TGTGCCAGTACCCCCCAGCGGGGGGGCCCAGATACGCAGTATTTT

J: TRBJ2-7
V: TRBV19
D: .
size: .
CDR3: CASSTGTIHEQYF
DNA: TGTGCCAGTAGTACCGGGACAATCCACGAGCAGTACTTC

J: TRBJ1-6
V: TRBV2
D: .
size: once
CDR3: CASSELLGNSPLHF
DNA: TGTGCCAGCAGTGAGCTTCTGGGTAATTCACCCCTCCACTTT

J: TRBJ2-7
V: TRBV14
D: .
size: .
CDR3: CASSQGQHNRGGEQYF
DNA: TGTGCCAGCAGCCAAGGCCAACATAACAGGGGAGGCGAGCAGTACTTC

J: TRBJ1-5
V: TRBV6-5
D: .
size: .
CDR3: CASRVQDYQPQHF
DNA: TGTGCCAGCAGGGTACAGGACTATCAGCCCCAGCATTTT

J: TRBJ2-7
V: TRBV1
D: .
size: .
CDR3: CTSSQCGPYEQYF
DNA: TGCACCAGCAGCCAATGTGGACCCTACGAGCAGTACTTC

J: TRBJ2-2
V: TRBV7-2
D: .
size: .
CDR3: CATSKRRGTFTGELFF
DNA: TGTGCCACCTCGAAAAGACGGGGGACCTTCACCGGGGAGCTGTTTTTT

J: TRBJ1-5
V: TRBV4-2
D: .
size: .
CDR3: CVSSQAQNLMENQPQHF
DNA: TGTGTCAGCAGCCAAGCTCAGAACCTAATGGAAAATCAGCCCCAGCATTTT

J: TRBJ2-7
V: TRBV7-9
D: .
size: few
CDR3: CASSPGRYEQYF
DNA: TGTGCCAGCAGCCCCGGACGGTACGAGCAGTACTTC

J: TRBJ2-1
V: TRBV2
D: .
size: .
CDR3: CASSVGPHNEQFF
DNA: TGTGCCAGCAGTGTGGGTCCTCACAATGAGCAGTTCTTC

J: TRBJ2-3
V: TRBV25-1
D: TRBD2
size: .
CDR3: CASSIDSGGAGDTQYF
DNA: TGTGCCAGCAGTATCGATAGCGGGGGCGCCGGTGATACGCAGTATTTT

J: TRBJ2-7
V: TRBV7-2
D: .
size: .
CDR3: CASSLVAGGGYEQYF
DNA: TGTGCCAGCAGCTTAGTGGCAGGGGGGGGTTACGAGCAGTACTTC

J: TRBJ1-2
V: TRBV5-1
D: .
size: once
CDR3: CASSPYTVGGREYGYTF
DNA: TGCGCCAGCAGCCCCTATACGGTCGGGGGGCGTGAATATGGCTACACCTTC

J: TRBJ1-2
V: TRBV28
D: .
size: .
CDR3: CASSLGGGDKGYTF
DNA: TGTGCCAGCAGTTTAGGAGGGGGGGATAAAGGCTACACCTTC

J: TRBJ1-6
V: TRBV27
D: .
size: .
CDR3: CASSPYNSPLHF
DNA: TGTGCCAGCAGTCCCTATAATTCACCCCTCCACTTT

J: TRBJ1-6
V: TRBV7-9
D: TRBD1
size: .
CDR3: CASSSGQGGSPLHF
DNA: TGTGCCAGCAGCTCGGGACAGGGTGGTTCACCCCTCCACTTT

J: TRBJ2-7
V: TRBV7-8
D: .
size: .
CDR3: CASSLASTLGYEQYF
DNA: TGTGCCAGCAGCTTAGCGTCCACCTTGGGATACGAGCAGTACTTC

J: TRBJ2-7
V: TRBV5-6
D: TRBD1
size: once
CDR3: CASSPGTGLGITYEQYF
DNA: TGTGCCAGCAGCCCCGGGACAGGGCTTGGCATCACCTACGAGCAGTACTTC

J: TRBJ2-4
V: TRBV5-1
D: TRBD1
size: once
CDR3: CASSLWLQGQATSAKNIQYF
DNA: TGCGCCAGCAGCTTGTGGCTACAAGGACAGGCGACCTCAGCCAAAAACATTCAGTACTTC

J: TRBJ1-3
V: TRBV2
D: .
size: .
CDR3: CASSGQLGRSGNTIYF
DNA: TGTGCCAGCAGCGGACAGTTAGGTAGGAGTGGAAACACCATATATTTT

J: TRBJ1-3
V: TRBV18
D: TRBD1
size: .
CDR3: CASSPPRQGVNTIYF
DNA: TGTGCCAGCTCACCGCCTCGACAGGGTGTAAACACCATATATTTT

J: TRBJ2-7
V: TRBV11-2
D: .
size: .
CDR3: CASSSLADPYEQYF
DNA: TGTGCCAGCAGCTCGTTAGCGGACCCCTACGAGCAGTACTTC

J: TRBJ1-4
V: TRBV11-2
D: .
size: .
CDR3: CASSLRMGGLFF
DNA: TGTGCCAGCAGCTTAAGGATGGGGGGACTGTTTTTT

J: TRBJ1-2
V: TRBV7-9
D: TRBD1
size: .
CDR3: CASSRDSYGYTF
DNA: TGTGCCAGCAGCCGGGACAGCTATGGCTACACCTTC

J: TRBJ2-1
V: TRBV6-2/TRBV6-3
D: .
size: .
CDR3: CASSRPTGLGYNEQFF
DNA: TGTGCCAGCAGTCGACCGACAGGCCTGGGATACAATGAGCAGTTCTTC

J: TRBJ1-5
V: TRBV24-1
D: TRBD1
size: .
CDR3: CATSESTGGTQPQHF
DNA: TGTGCCACCAGTGAGTCCACAGGGGGCACTCAGCCCCAGCATTTT

J: TRBJ1-2
V: TRBV28
D: TRBD1
size: .
CDR3: CASRTGGSYYGYTF
DNA: TGTGCCAGCAGAACAGGGGGCAGTTACTATGGCTACACCTTC